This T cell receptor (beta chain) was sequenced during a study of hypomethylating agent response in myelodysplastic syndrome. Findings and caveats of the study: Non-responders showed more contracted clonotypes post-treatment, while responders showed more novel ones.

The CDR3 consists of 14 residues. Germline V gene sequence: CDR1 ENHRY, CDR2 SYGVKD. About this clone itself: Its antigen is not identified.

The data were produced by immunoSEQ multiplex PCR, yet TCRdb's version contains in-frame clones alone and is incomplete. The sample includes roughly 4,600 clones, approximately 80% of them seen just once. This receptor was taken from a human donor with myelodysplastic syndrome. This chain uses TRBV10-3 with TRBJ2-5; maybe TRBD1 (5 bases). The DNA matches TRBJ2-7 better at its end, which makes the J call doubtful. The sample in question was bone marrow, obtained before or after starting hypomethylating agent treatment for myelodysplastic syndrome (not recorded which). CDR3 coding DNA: TGTGCCATCAGTGAAGGGCAGGGTTCCTACGAGCAGTACTTC. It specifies CAISEGQGSYEQYF.